This is a list of T cell receptor beta chains from one sample in a study of beta chain features in type 1 diabetes. Here immunoSEQ multiplex PCR was the method, and the copy in TCRdb shows in-frame clones only, minus some. The data contain a few hundred thousand clones, around 12% of them singletons. The sequencing input was naive CD4+ T cells from blood. These receptors all stem from a woman aged 18-35 years with type 1 diabetes. The CDR3 runs from the conserved cysteine through the conserved F or W. D genes are given only for firm matches. Not all rows give a size; the values are once, few, many and, for expanded clones, a class.

TRBJ2-4 | TRBD2 | few | TRBV29-1 | CSAEAGGPQNIQYF | TGCAGCGCTGAAGCGGGAGGGCCCCAAAACATTCAGTACTTC
TRBJ2-7 | - | - | TRBV5-1 | CASSLVGTSTYEQYF | TGCGCCAGCAGCTTGGTGGGGACTTCAACCTACGAGCAGTACTTC
TRBJ2-6 | - | - | TRBV28 | CASSLESPGANVLTF | TGTGCCAGCAGTTTAGAGTCACCCGGGGCCAACGTCCTGACTTTC
TRBJ2-7 | TRBD2 | - | TRBV7-2 | CASSATSGTYEQYF | TGTGCCAGCAGCGCGACTAGCGGAACCTACGAGCAGTACTTC
TRBJ2-5 | TRBD1 | - | TRBV10-3 | CATLPGTDGETQYF | TGTGCCACGTTACCCGGGACAGACGGGGAGACCCAGTACTTC
TRBJ1-2 | - | few | TRBV29-1 | CSVEVFYGYTF | TGCAGCGTGGAGGTGTTCTATGGCTACACCTTC
TRBJ2-5 | TRBD2 | - | TRBV7-2 | CASSSTSGGARETQYF | TGTGCCAGCAGCTCCACTAGCGGGGGGGCCCGAGAGACCCAGTACTTC
TRBJ1-2 | TRBD1 | few | TRBV5-6 | CASRLRTGYGYTF | TGTGCCAGCAGACTACGGACAGGTTATGGCTACACCTTC
TRBJ1-1 | - | - | TRBV14 | CASSRTGSTEAFF | TGTGCCAGCAGCCGTACAGGGAGCACTGAAGCTTTCTTT
TRBJ2-2 | - | few | TRBV28 | CASSGGNTGELFF | TGTGCCAGCAGTGGCGGAAACACCGGGGAGCTGTTTTTT
TRBJ2-5 | TRBD2 | once | TRBV14 | CASSHSGAAQYF | TGTGCCAGCAGCCACAGCGGGGCAGCCCAGTACTTC
TRBJ2-7 | TRBD2 | - | TRBV7-8 | CASSTRLAGNSYEQYF | TGTGCCAGCAGCACCCGACTAGCGGGTAACTCCTACGAGCAGTACTTC
TRBJ1-2 | - | - | TRBV30 | CAWSYQTGDYGYTF | TGTGCCTGGAGTTATCAGACAGGAGACTATGGCTACACCTTC
TRBJ2-7 | TRBD1 | few | TRBV15 | CATSRSPGQGSYEQYF | TGTGCCACCAGCAGGTCCCCGGGACAGGGCTCCTACGAGCAGTACTTC
TRBJ2-7 | TRBD2 | - | TRBV15 | CATSSLAGVLYEQYF | TGTGCCACCAGCAGCCTAGCGGGGGTTCTCTACGAGCAGTACTTC
TRBJ1-2 | TRBD1 | - | TRBV5-1 | CASSGGGTGVYGYTF | TGCGCCAGCAGCGGCGGCGGGACAGGGGTCTATGGCTACACCTTC
TRBJ1-2 | - | - | TRBV7-9 | CASRRRGGYTF | TGTGCCAGCAGAAGGCGGGGTGGCTACACCTTC
TRBJ2-1 | - | - | TRBV7-9 | CASSLAQGTFNEQFF | TGTGCCAGCAGCTTAGCGCAGGGGACGTTCAATGAGCAGTTCTTC
TRBJ2-5 | - | few | TRBV20-1 | CSASSQETQYF | TGCAGTGCTAGTTCTCAAGAGACCCAGTACTTC
TRBJ2-7 | - | - | TRBV7-3 | CASSPGSYYEQYF | TGTGCCAGCAGCCCAGGAAGCTACTACGAGCAGTACTTC
TRBJ2-7 | - | few | TRBV28 | CASRRSSYEQYF | TGTGCCAGTCGGAGAAGCTCCTACGAGCAGTACTTC
TRBJ2-1 | TRBD2 | - | TRBV29-1 | CSADLSGSKVYEQFF | TGCAGCGCCGACCTTAGCGGGAGCAAGGTTTATGAGCAGTTCTTC
TRBJ2-7 | - | - | TRBV7-8 | CASSSTRYPLREQYF | TGTGCCAGCAGCTCCACACGTTATCCATTACGCGAGCAGTACTTC
TRBJ2-7 | - | - | TRBV18 | CASSPPKLASEQYF | TGTGCCAGCTCACCACCTAAGCTGGCTAGCGAGCAGTACTTC
TRBJ2-7 | TRBD2 | - | TRBV4-3 | CASSQGLGRLAGAHEQYF | TGCGCCAGCAGCCAAGGCCTAGGTCGACTAGCGGGAGCCCACGAGCAGTACTTC
TRBJ2-7 | TRBD2 | few | TRBV7-9 | CASTLLAGSGEQYF | TGTGCCAGCACCCTCCTAGCGGGGTCGGGGGAGCAGTACTTC
TRBJ2-1 | TRBD2 | - | TRBV7-2 | CASTPAAGAIYNEQFF | TGTGCCAGCACCCCTGCAGCGGGAGCCATCTACAATGAGCAGTTCTTC
TRBJ1-2 | - | - | TRBV6-5 | CASSQGSLYGYTF | TGTGCCAGCAGTCAGGGGTCACTCTATGGCTACACCTTC
TRBJ1-3 | TRBD1 | few | TRBV9 | CASSVGQGASGNTIYF | TGTGCCAGCAGCGTTGGGCAGGGGGCGTCTGGAAACACCATATATTTT
TRBJ1-1 | - | - | TRBV9 | CASSVGDPRTEAFF | TGTGCCAGCAGCGTAGGCGATCCTAGAACTGAAGCTTTCTTT
TRBJ1-5 | - | few | TRBV4-3 | CASSQGVQIHQPQHF | TGCGCCAGCAGCCAAGGTGTTCAGATCCATCAGCCCCAGCATTTT
TRBJ1-1 | - | - | TRBV25-1 | CASSELLNTEAFF | TGTGCCAGCAGTGAACTACTGAACACTGAAGCTTTCTTT
TRBJ2-7 | - | - | TRBV7-2 | CASSLGGGTAYEQYF | TGTGCCAGCAGCTTAGGGGGCGGGACAGCCTACGAGCAGTACTTC
TRBJ1-5 | - | few | TRBV4-3 | CASSQDWEGNQPQHF | TGCGCCAGCAGCCAAGATTGGGAGGGCAATCAGCCCCAGCATTTT
TRBJ1-5 | - | - | TRBV7-2 | CASSPSGGGNQPQHF | TGTGCCAGCAGCCCGTCGGGAGGTGGCAATCAGCCCCAGCATTTT
TRBJ2-2 | TRBD2 | - | TRBV7-7 | CATSGGLGELFF | TGTGCCACCTCGGGGGGGCTCGGGGAGCTGTTTTTT
TRBJ1-4 | - | - | TRBV7-8 | CASSSLDMLRRGEKLFF | TGTGCCAGCAGCTCCCTTGACATGCTTCGAAGGGGCGAAAAACTGTTTTTT
TRBJ2-3 | TRBD2 | - | TRBV7-2 | CASSFSGSSADTQYF | TGTGCCAGCAGCTTTAGCGGGAGTTCAGCAGATACGCAGTATTTT
TRBJ1-2 | TRBD1 | - | TRBV9 | CASSARTGTNYGYTF | TGTGCCAGCAGCGCACGGACAGGGACTAACTATGGCTACACCTTC
TRBJ2-7 | - | - | TRBV23-1 | CASSIIRWSYEQYF | TGCGCCAGCAGTATAATTAGATGGTCCTACGAGCAGTACTTC
TRBJ2-1 | - | few | TRBV10-3 | CAIRDSYNEQFF | TGTGCCATCAGGGACAGCTACAATGAGCAGTTCTTC
TRBJ1-1 | - | few | TRBV28 | CASSLAGMNTEAFF | TGTGCCAGCAGTTTAGCCGGTATGAACACTGAAGCTTTCTTT
TRBJ2-7 | TRBD1 | few | TRBV19 | CASTTTGGRYEQYF | TGTGCCAGTACTACGACAGGGGGCAGGTACGAGCAGTACTTC
TRBJ1-4 | TRBD1 | few | TRBV25-1 | CASSEWDRGGEKLFF | TGTGCCAGCAGTGAATGGGACAGGGGAGGTGAAAAACTGTTTTTT
TRBJ2-3 | - | few | TRBV4-3 | CASSQTSTSTDTQYF | TGCGCCAGCAGCCAAACCTCAACTAGCACAGATACGCAGTATTTT
TRBJ1-1 | - | - | TRBV25-1 | CASRGSGGTEAFF | TGTGCCAGTAGAGGCAGCGGGGGCACTGAAGCTTTCTTT
TRBJ2-1 | - | few | TRBV7-2 | CASSVSGALYNEQFF | TGTGCCAGCAGCGTAAGCGGAGCTCTGTACAATGAGCAGTTCTTC
TRBJ2-1 | - | once | TRBV28 | CASTSTVYSYNEQFF | TGTGCCAGCACCTCTACAGTGTACTCCTACAATGAGCAGTTCTTC
TRBJ1-5 | - | few | TRBV5-6 | CASSSGQNQPQHF | TGTGCCAGCAGCTCCGGACAGAATCAGCCCCAGCATTTT
TRBJ2-5 | - | - | TRBV19 | CASSIGSETQYF | TGTGCCAGTAGTATAGGTTCGGAGACCCAGTACTTC
TRBJ2-7 | TRBD1 | - | TRBV11-2 | CASSLVSTGAHEQYF | TGTGCCAGCAGCTTAGTCTCCACAGGGGCCCACGAGCAGTACTTC
TRBJ1-2 | - | - | TRBV30 | CAWSVSGGRSYGYTF | TGTGCCTGGAGTGTATCGGGGGGGCGCAGCTATGGCTACACCTTC
TRBJ1-1 | TRBD1 | once | TRBV2 | CASAPGGTEAFF | TGTGCCAGCGCCCCAGGGGGCACTGAAGCTTTCTTT
TRBJ1-2 | TRBD1 | - | TRBV5-4 | CASSLVGTADYGYTF | TGTGCCAGCAGCTTGGTCGGGACAGCCGACTATGGCTACACCTTC
TRBJ2-6 | - | - | TRBV7-2 | CASSFGPGANVLTF | TGTGCCAGCAGCTTCGGTCCTGGGGCCAACGTCCTGACTTTC
TRBJ2-2 | TRBD1 | - | TRBV7-9 | CASSFDRATGELFF | TGTGCCAGCAGCTTCGACAGGGCCACCGGGGAGCTGTTTTTT
TRBJ1-6 | TRBD1 | - | TRBV7-2 | CAQREQGDNSPLHF | TGTGCCCAAAGAGAACAGGGGGATAATTCACCCCTCCACTTT
TRBJ1-2 | - | - | TRBV5-6 | CASSLRQGSSSGYTF | TGTGCCAGCAGCTTGAGGCAGGGGAGTAGTAGCGGCTACACCTTC
TRBJ1-5 | TRBD1 | few | TRBV27 | CASSFGTGVNQPQHF | TGTGCCAGCAGTTTCGGGACAGGGGTGAATCAGCCCCAGCATTTT